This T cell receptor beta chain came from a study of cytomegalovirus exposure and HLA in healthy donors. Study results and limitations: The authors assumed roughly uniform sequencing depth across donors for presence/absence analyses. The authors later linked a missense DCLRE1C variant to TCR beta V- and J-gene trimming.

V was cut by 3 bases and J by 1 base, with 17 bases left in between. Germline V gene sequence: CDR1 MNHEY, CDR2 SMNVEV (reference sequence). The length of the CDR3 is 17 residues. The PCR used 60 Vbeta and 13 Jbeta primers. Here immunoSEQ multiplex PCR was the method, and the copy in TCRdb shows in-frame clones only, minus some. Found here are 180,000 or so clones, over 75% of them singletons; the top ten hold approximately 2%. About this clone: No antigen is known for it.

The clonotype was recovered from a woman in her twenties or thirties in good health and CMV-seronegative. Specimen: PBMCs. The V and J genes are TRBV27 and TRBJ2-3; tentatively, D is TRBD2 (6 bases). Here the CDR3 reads CASSLFGHSSGTDTQYF. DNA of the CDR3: TGTGCCAGCAGTTTGTTTGGGCATTCTAGCGGCACAGATACGCAGTATTTT.